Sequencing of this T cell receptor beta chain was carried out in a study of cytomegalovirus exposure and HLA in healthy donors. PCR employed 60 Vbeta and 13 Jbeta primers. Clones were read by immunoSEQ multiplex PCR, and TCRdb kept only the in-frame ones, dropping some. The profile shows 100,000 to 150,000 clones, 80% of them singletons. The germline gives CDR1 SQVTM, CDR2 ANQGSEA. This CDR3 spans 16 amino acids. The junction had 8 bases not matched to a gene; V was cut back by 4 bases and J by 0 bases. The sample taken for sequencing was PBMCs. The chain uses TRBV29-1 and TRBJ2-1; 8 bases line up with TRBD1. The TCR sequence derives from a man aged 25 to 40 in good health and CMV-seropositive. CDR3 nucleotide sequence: TGCAGCGTTGTCACGGGACAGGCAAGCTCCTACAATGAGCAGTTCTTC. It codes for CSVVTGQASSYNEQFF.